These T cell receptor beta chains were read from a single sample in a study of cytomegalovirus exposure and HLA in healthy donors. The method was immunoSEQ multiplex PCR; TCRdb's version includes in-frame clones alone and lacks a portion of them. This table has under 200,000 clones, 65% to 90% appearing once. Material for sequencing was PBMCs. Receptor source: a woman aged 45-60 years in good health and CMV-seronegative. Each CDR3 is given with its conserved first and last residue. Fields, in order: J gene, clone size, V gene, D gene, CDR3 protein, CDR3 DNA. A D gene is named only where the DNA matches it firmly. Rows may omit the clone size; those that give it use once, few, many or a size class.

TRBJ1-4 - TRBV28 - CAINGRTNEKLFF TGTGCCATCAACGGGAGGACTAATGAAAAACTGTTTTTT
TRBJ1-1 - TRBV2 - CASRYTGNTEAFF TGTGCCAGCAGGTACACAGGGAACACTGAAGCTTTCTTT
TRBJ1-5 - TRBV7-9 TRBD1 CASSSGTGVQPQHF TGTGCCAGCAGCTCTGGGACAGGGGTTCAGCCCCAGCATTTT
TRBJ1-6 - TRBV30 - CACRVFNSPLHF TGTGCCTGTCGGGTTTTTAATTCACCCCTCCACTTT
TRBJ1-5 - TRBV5-1 - CASSLAPRGGSNQPQHF TGCGCCAGCAGCTTGGCTCCCCGTGGGGGCAGCAATCAGCCCCAGCATTTT
TRBJ2-2 - TRBV27 - CASSLVGRGTGELFF TGTGCCAGCAGTTTGGTGGGCCGGGGCACCGGGGAGCTGTTTTTT
TRBJ1-5 - TRBV27 - CASSIDRLYQPQHF TGTGCCAGCAGTATAGACAGATTATATCAGCCCCAGCATTTT
TRBJ2-1 once TRBV14 TRBD2 CASSLPGLAVYNEQFF TGTGCCAGCAGCCTTCCCGGACTAGCGGTCTACAATGAGCAGTTCTTC
TRBJ2-1 - TRBV5-1 TRBD2 CASSATSGAYNEQFF TGCGCCAGCAGCGCGACTAGCGGAGCCTACAATGAGCAGTTCTTC
TRBJ2-1 - TRBV27 TRBD2 CASSLDQPTGLGDNEQFF TGTGCCAGCAGTCTTGACCAGCCTACGGGACTAGGGGACAATGAGCAGTTCTTC
TRBJ1-5 - TRBV28 TRBD1 CASSNRQGGNQPQHF TGTGCCAGCAGTAACCGACAGGGTGGCAATCAGCCCCAGCATTTT
TRBJ1-1 - TRBV19 TRBD1 CASSIDNRGVWNTEAFF TGTGCCAGTAGTATAGATAACAGGGGAGTTTGGAACACTGAAGCTTTCTTT
TRBJ2-7 - TRBV11-2 TRBD1 CASSLGVDRGFYEQYF TGTGCCAGCAGCTTAGGAGTGGACAGGGGGTTCTACGAGCAGTACTTC
TRBJ1-3 once TRBV6-5 - CASSYSVSSTRNTIYF TGTGCCAGCAGTTACTCGGTCTCATCAACTAGAAACACCATATATTTT
TRBJ1-1 - TRBV6-5 TRBD1 CAVRTGPYTEAFF TGTGCCGTCCGGACAGGGCCCTACACTGAAGCTTTCTTT
TRBJ2-5 - TRBV28 - CASSYPRDYQETQYF TGTGCCAGCAGTTACCCTCGAGATTACCAAGAGACCCAGTACTTC
TRBJ2-1 - TRBV9 TRBD2 CASSAPGLAEYNEQFF TGTGCCAGCAGCGCTCCGGGACTAGCGGAATACAATGAGCAGTTCTTC
TRBJ1-2 - TRBV7-2 - CASSLGGGSTNYGYTF TGTGCCAGCAGCTTAGGGGGGGGCAGTACTAACTATGGCTACACCTTC
TRBJ1-3 - TRBV7-2 - CASSSQGSGNTIYF TGTGCCAGCAGCTCCCAGGGCTCTGGAAACACCATATATTTT
TRBJ2-7 few TRBV28 - CASTTGGAASVTEQYF TGTGCCAGCACTACAGGAGGGGCTGCTAGCGTGACCGAGCAGTACTTC
TRBJ2-1 - TRBV7-9 - CASSSTVKADNEQFF TGTGCCAGCAGCTCGACGGTGAAGGCGGACAATGAGCAGTTCTTC
TRBJ2-2 - TRBV11-2 - CASNGGAIITGELFF TGTGCCAGCAATGGAGGAGCCATCATCACCGGGGAGCTGTTTTTT
TRBJ2-5 - TRBV19 TRBD2 CASKAGVMETQYF TGTGCCAGTAAAGCGGGAGTCATGGAGACCCAGTACTTC
TRBJ2-7 - TRBV6-6 TRBD1 CASSYPTGGSNEQYF TGTGCCAGCAGTTATCCTACAGGGGGCTCCAACGAGCAGTACTTC
TRBJ1-2 - TRBV5-1 TRBD1 CASSSGQAANYGYTF TGCGCCAGCAGCTCAGGACAGGCCGCTAACTATGGCTACACCTTC
TRBJ2-5 - TRBV7-8 TRBD2 CATVGGRADETQYF TGTGCCACCGTTGGCGGGAGGGCCGATGAGACCCAGTACTTC
TRBJ2-7 - TRBV18 - CASGDYLAYEQYF TGTGCCAGCGGTGACTACTTGGCCTACGAGCAGTACTTC
TRBJ2-3 - TRBV7-8 TRBD1 CASSPYHRGGTDTQYF TGTGCCAGCAGCCCTTACCACAGGGGAGGCACAGATACGCAGTATTTT
TRBJ2-5 - TRBV6-5 - CASSYRPAQQETQYF TGTGCCAGCAGTTACCGCCCAGCGCAACAAGAGACCCAGTACTTC
TRBJ2-6 - TRBV28 - CASRTGGRSGANVLTF TGTGCCAGCAGAACCGGGGGGCGTTCCGGGGCCAACGTCCTGACTTTC
TRBJ1-5 - TRBV7-2 - CASSPRLGAQHF TGTGCCAGCAGCCCCCGTCTCGGTGCCCAGCATTTT
TRBJ1-6 - TRBV5-4 - CASSMRLGSFNSPLHF TGTGCCAGCAGCATGCGACTAGGTAGTTTCAATTCACCCCTCCACTTT
TRBJ2-7 - TRBV5-4 TRBD2 CASSQKAGTSYEQYF TGTGCCAGCAGCCAGAAAGCGGGGACCTCCTACGAGCAGTACTTC
TRBJ1-3 - TRBV7-9 TRBD1 CASSSETGRGNTIYF TGTGCCAGCAGCTCCGAGACAGGGAGAGGAAACACCATATATTTT
TRBJ2-2 - TRBV9 - CASSVVVEAGELFF TGTGCCAGCAGCGTAGTCGTGGAGGCCGGGGAGCTGTTTTTT
TRBJ2-1 - TRBV27 TRBD1 CASSYPGQGLGEQFF TGTGCCAGCAGTTACCCGGGACAGGGGTTGGGTGAGCAGTTCTTC
TRBJ2-3 - TRBV6-5 TRBD2 CASSYSTSGRLNTQYF TGTGCCAGCAGTTACTCAACTAGCGGGAGACTGAATACGCAGTATTTT
TRBJ2-3 - TRBV5-1 TRBD2 CASSLGGLAGGTDTQYF TGCGCCAGCAGCTTGGGGGGACTAGCGGGAGGCACAGATACGCAGTATTTT
TRBJ2-7 - TRBV19 TRBD2 CASSMRSSGSLTYEQYF TGTGCCAGTAGTATGAGGTCTAGCGGGAGCTTAACCTACGAGCAGTACTTC
TRBJ2-2 few TRBV2 TRBD1 CASRLTGVDTGELFF TGTGCCAGCAGGCTTACAGGGGTGGACACCGGGGAGCTGTTTTTT
TRBJ2-1 - TRBV19 TRBD2 CASSIVGGGTYNEQFF TGTGCCAGTAGTATAGTTGGCGGGGGTACCTACAATGAGCAGTTCTTC
TRBJ2-7 once TRBV28 TRBD1 CASSLLQGAGNEQYF TGTGCCAGCAGTTTATTACAGGGGGCTGGAAACGAGCAGTACTTC
TRBJ2-2 - TRBV5-1 TRBD1 CASSFQGARTGELFF TGCGCCAGCAGCTTCCAGGGGGCGAGAACCGGGGAGCTGTTTTTT
TRBJ1-5 - TRBV2 - CASSLQDQPQHF TGTGCCAGCAGCTTACAGGATCAGCCCCAGCATTTT
TRBJ2-5 - TRBV6-5 TRBD2 CASSLSGRGGETQYF TGTGCCAGCAGCCTTAGCGGGAGGGGAGGAGAGACCCAGTACTTC
TRBJ1-1 - TRBV6-5 - CASSYSKGVNTEAFF TGTGCCAGCAGTTACTCGAAAGGGGTGAACACTGAAGCTTTCTTT